This passage covers 22 T cell receptor beta chains from one sample sequenced in a study of OX40 agonist ivuxolimab in advanced cancers. Produced via immunoSEQ multiplex PCR; TCRdb's table is partial and in-frame only. The data contain about 84,000 clones, 85% to 90% of them singletons. The source was CD4+ or CD8+ T cells sorted from blood, collected in a trial of the OX40 agonist ivuxolimab. The receptor set was obtained from an adult with an advanced solid tumor such as melanoma, head and neck, liver or kidney cancer.

The V and J genes are TRBV2 and TRBJ2-1, with 7 positions matching TRBD1. The CDR3 runs to 15 residues. V shed 6 bases and J 0 bases; nucleotides not matched to a gene: 5. Germline values: CDR1 SNHLY, CDR2 FYNNEI. CDR3 DNA: TGTGCCAGCAGGCCGGGACAGAGCTCCTACAATGAGCAGTTCTTC. Amino acid sequence: CASRPGQSSYNEQFF.

The V gene is TRBV9, the J gene TRBJ2-1; tentative D call: TRBD2 (5 bases). Trimming took 0 bases from V and 1 from J, leaving 11 bases between them. The length of the CDR3 is 16 residues. Germline CDR1 is SGDLS and CDR2 is YYNGEE. CDR3 protein: CASSVAAGASYNEQFF. DNA for the CDR3: TGTGCCAGCAGCGTAGCTGCGGGTGCTTCCTACAATGAGCAGTTCTTC.

The count of this clone is one. V and J are TRBV27 and TRBJ1-3; D perhaps matches TRBD1 (5 bases). CDR3 length: 13 amino acids. Germline CDR1 and CDR2: MNHEY and SMNVEV (reference sequence). Trimming pared 8 bases from V and 4 bases from J, leaving 12 bases between. The CDR3 loop is CASASGGGNTIYF. The DNA for the CDR3 is TGTGCCAGCGCCTCGGGGGGAGGAAACACCATATATTTT.

The chain uses TRBV7-3 and TRBJ1-2, with 9 bases identical to TRBD1. This CDR3 has 16 residues. V shed 5 bases and J 4 bases; nucleotides not matched to a gene: 11. Germline V gene data show CDR1 as SGHTA and CDR2 as FQGTGA. CDR3 in amino acids: CASSPAGTGWVYGYTF. For the CDR3, the DNA is TGTGCCAGCAGCCCCGCCGGGACAGGGTGGGTCTATGGCTACACCTTC.

This sequence joins TRBV6-1 and TRBJ1-1, with D maybe TRBD1 (6 bases). Germline loops: CDR1 MNHNS, CDR2 SASEGT. V was pared by 7 bases and J by 5 bases, with 11 bases between. The CDR3 has 12 residues. The DNA of the CDR3 is TGTGCCAGCAAGAGGGGGGGGACTGAAGCTTTCTTT. Protein: CASKRGGTEAFF.

This chain connects TRBV7-3 to TRBJ1-3, with TRBD1 as a possible D gene (5 bases). V was clipped by 3 bases and J by 0 bases, with 9 bases between them. The CDR3 sequence is 15 residues long. CDR1 is SGHTA and CDR2 is FQGTGA in the germline V gene. CDR3 bases: TGTGCCAGCAGCTTCACAGGACACTCTGGAAACACCATATATTTT. It codes for CASSFTGHSGNTIYF.

The J gene is TRBJ2-3, the V gene TRBV5-6; D ambiguous. The CDR3 runs to 13 residues. The V end lost 2 bases, the J end lost 4 bases, and 8 bases lay between the germline ends. Germline V CDR1 and CDR2: SGHDT, YYEEEE. CDR3 residues: CASSFIGSDTQYF. The CDR3 nucleotides read TGTGCCAGCAGCTTTATAGGATCAGATACGCAGTATTTT.

The genes are TRBV4-2 and TRBJ2-2, with D unresolved. Germline CDR1 is LGHNA and CDR2 is YNFKEQ. V shed 7 bases and J shed 0 bases, with 6 bases lying between them. CDR3 length: 13 amino acids. The CDR3 nucleotides read TGTGCCAGCACGGCGGCGAACACCGGGGAGCTGTTTTTT. Its protein product is CASTAANTGELFF.

This clone appeared a single time. The V call is TRBV28, the J call TRBJ2-7, with D possibly TRBD2 on 5 matching bases. The V end lost 7 bases, the J end lost 3 bases, and 16 bases lay between the germline ends. The CDR3 contains 14 residues. Germline CDR1 reads MDHEN; CDR2 reads SYDVKM. The CDR3 coding sequence is TGTGCCAGCACCCCTCGCGAGGGTATCTACGAGCAGTACGTC. It translates to CASTPREGIYEQYV.

This sequence joins TRBV9 and TRBJ2-1; 10 nucleotides align to TRBD2. V shed 0 bases, J shed 2 bases, and the junction held 2 bases outside the gene matches. CDR3 size: 16 residues. CDR1 SGDLS and CDR2 YYNGEE come from the germline V gene. DNA for the CDR3: TGTGCCAGCAGCGTAGCCGGGACTAGCGCCTACAATGAGCAGTTCTTC. Translated: CASSVAGTSAYNEQFF.

The chain combines TRBV18 with TRBJ1-1, with a tentative D call TRBD1 (6 bases). Germline assignment: CDR1 KGHSH and CDR2 LQKENI. V gave up 0 bases and J gave up 5 bases, with 13 bases separating them. The CDR3 contains 15 residues. The chain's CDR3 is CASSPPAQGVTEAFF. CDR3 in DNA: TGTGCCAGCTCACCACCGGCACAGGGAGTAACTGAAGCTTTCTTT.

The count of this clone is one. The chain combines TRBV6-6 with TRBJ2-1; 12 nucleotides agree with TRBD1. The germline V gene encodes CDR1 MNHNY and CDR2 SVGAGI (reference sequence). The CDR3 consists of 16 residues. V trimming: 6 bases; J trimming: 4 bases; junction bases outside the gene matches: 7. The CDR3 protein is CASRNPGQGAYNEQFF. The CDR3 nucleotides read TGTGCCAGCAGAAACCCGGGACAGGGGGCTTACAATGAGCAGTTCTTC.

The chain carries TRBV5-1 and TRBJ1-6; 8 positions agree with TRBD1. This CDR3 region has 16 residues. Per the germline V gene, CDR1 is SGHRS and CDR2 is YFSETQ. The trim removed 0 bases at V and 14 bases at J, leaving 13 bases unmatched. CDR3 DNA: TGCGCCAGCAGCTTGGCAGGGGACAGGTCCACAGAGGCCCTCCACTTT. Amino acid sequence: CASSLAGDRSTEALHF.

The chain uses TRBV5-1 and TRBJ1-1, with TRBD1 as a possible D gene (5 bases). Germline V gives CDR1 SGHRS, CDR2 YFSETQ. Trimming took 0 bases from V and 0 from J, leaving 6 bases between them. This CDR3 comprises 14 residues. The CDR3 sequence is CASSLEGLNTEAFF. In DNA, the CDR3 is TGCGCCAGCAGCTTGGAGGGGTTGAACACTGAAGCTTTCTTT.

The CDR3 DNA reads as TGCGCCAGCAGCTTGAGCCTAGCGGGGGGGCAAGAGACCCAGTACTTC. Translation gives CASSLSLAGGQETQYF. The gene calls are TRBV5-1 and TRBJ2-5; 12 bases map to TRBD2. J gave up 2 bases and V 1 base, and 3 bases lay outside the gene matches. Germline CDR1 and CDR2: SGHRS and YFSETQ. The CDR3 runs to 16 residues.

The chain links TRBV5-1 to TRBJ1-1; D uncertain. The germline V and J ends were trimmed by 1 base and 6 bases, with 16 bases remaining between them. In germline, CDR1 is SGHRS, CDR2 YFSETQ. The CDR3 is made up of 15 amino acids. CDR3 loop: CASSLQAGAGSEAFF. CDR3 nucleotides: TGCGCCAGCAGCTTGCAAGCGGGCGCAGGATCTGAAGCTTTCTTT.

This chain connects TRBV7-2 to TRBJ2-1; 8 positions match TRBD2. Germline V CDR1 and CDR2: SGHTA, FQGNSA. The V and J ends lost 5 bases and 7 bases, in that order; junction bases with no gene match: 4. The CDR3 consists of 13 residues. The CDR3 reads CASSTGLGNEQFF. CDR3 nucleotides: TGTGCCAGCAGCACGGGACTAGGAAATGAGCAGTTCTTC.

In this sample, this clone turned up once. The chain is built from TRBV10-2 and TRBJ2-3; D perhaps matches TRBD2 (7 bases). This CDR3 is 13 amino acids long. V was shortened by 6 bases and J by 4 bases, with 11 bases between the two germline ends. Per germline, CDR1 WSHSY and CDR2 SAAADI. CDR3 sequence: CASSGGPADTQYF. The CDR3 DNA follows: TGCGCCAGCAGCGGGGGGCCGGCAGATACGCAGTATTTT.

This clone showed up just once. This chain uses TRBV4-2 with TRBJ1-2; the match to TRBD1 covers 7 bases. This CDR3 has 14 amino acids. Germline trimming cut 4 bases from V and 2 bases from J; bases unmatched to any gene: 4. The germline V gene encodes CDR1 LGHNA and CDR2 YNFKEQ. The CDR3 here is CASSLSTGNYGYTF. Here the CDR3 DNA reads TGTGCCAGCAGCCTATCGACAGGGAACTATGGCTACACCTTC.

The gene calls are TRBV19 and TRBJ2-7; 9 bases match TRBD2. V lost 6 bases, J lost 9 bases, and 27 bases stayed unmatched. The CDR3 contains 19 residues. CDR1 LNHDA and CDR2 SQIVND come from the germline V gene (reference sequence). The CDR3 loop reads CASRLPASRDQAGGMGQYF. In DNA, the CDR3 is TGTGCCAGTAGATTACCGGCGTCTCGAGACCAAGCGGGAGGAATGGGGCAGTACTTC.

CDR3 amino acids: CASSSGDRRETQYF. CDR3 in DNA: TGTGCCAGCAGTTCCGGGGACAGGAGAGAGACCCAGTACTTC. The chain joins TRBV7-6 to TRBJ2-5; 8 nucleotides agree with TRBD1. The CDR3 is 14 residues long. Germline-derived CDR1 and CDR2 are SGHVS and FNYEAQ. V gave up 6 bases and J gave up 4 bases; unmatched junction bases: 7.

The chain carries TRBV27 and TRBJ2-3; 12 bases align to TRBD2. The CDR3 runs to 15 residues. CDR1 is MNHEY and CDR2 is SMNVEV in the germline V gene (reference sequence). The trim removed 4 bases at V and 3 bases at J, leaving 2 bases unmatched. The CDR3 nucleotides read TGTGCCAGCAGTTCACTAGCGGGGGGAACAGATACGCAGTATTTT. Residues: CASSSLAGGTDTQYF.